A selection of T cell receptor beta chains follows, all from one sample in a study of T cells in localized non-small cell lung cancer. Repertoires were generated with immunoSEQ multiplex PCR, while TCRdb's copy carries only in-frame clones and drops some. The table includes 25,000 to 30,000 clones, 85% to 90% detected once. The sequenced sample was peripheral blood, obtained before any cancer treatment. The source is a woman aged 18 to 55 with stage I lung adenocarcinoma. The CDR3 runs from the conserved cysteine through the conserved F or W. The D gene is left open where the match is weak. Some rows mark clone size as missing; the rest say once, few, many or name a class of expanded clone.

CDR3 protein: CSVSPGEAYEQYF
CDR3 DNA: TGCAGCGTTTCGCCAGGTGAGGCCTACGAGCAGTACTTC
D gene: -
J gene: TRBJ2-7
V gene: TRBV29-1
clone size: -

CDR3 protein: CASSAAGANLRSNQPQHF
CDR3 DNA: TGTGCCAGCAGCGCGGCAGGGGCGAATTTAAGGAGCAATCAGCCCCAGCATTTT
D gene: -
J gene: TRBJ1-5
V gene: TRBV5-6
clone size: -

CDR3 protein: CASSFWRGSTDTQYF
CDR3 DNA: TGTGCCAGCAGCTTTTGGAGGGGGTCGACAGATACGCAGTATTTT
D gene: -
J gene: TRBJ2-3
V gene: TRBV7-2
clone size: few

CDR3 protein: CASSSSGGAYGNTIYF
CDR3 DNA: TGTGCCAGCAGCTCTTCGGGGGGCGCATATGGAAACACCATATATTTT
D gene: -
J gene: TRBJ1-3
V gene: TRBV7-6
clone size: -

CDR3 protein: CASSLQSGNTGELFF
CDR3 DNA: TGTGCCAGCAGCTTACAGTCGGGGAACACCGGGGAGCTGTTTTTT
D gene: -
J gene: TRBJ2-2
V gene: TRBV7-8
clone size: -

CDR3 protein: CASSPDGNYGYTF
CDR3 DNA: TGCGCCAGCAGTCCGGACGGAAACTATGGCTACACCTTC
D gene: -
J gene: TRBJ1-2
V gene: TRBV5-1
clone size: -

CDR3 protein: CASSEWGGVNTGELFF
CDR3 DNA: TGCGCCAGCAGTGAGTGGGGGGGAGTGAACACCGGGGAGCTGTTTTTT
D gene: TRBD2
J gene: TRBJ2-2
V gene: TRBV10-1
clone size: -

CDR3 protein: CASSALPSRDLYEQYF
CDR3 DNA: TGTGCCAGCAGCGCGTTACCGTCCCGGGACCTTTACGAGCAGTACTTC
D gene: -
J gene: TRBJ2-7
V gene: TRBV9
clone size: -

CDR3 protein: CSAQTGGVEKLFF
CDR3 DNA: TGCAGCGCCCAAACAGGGGGCGTTGAAAAACTGTTTTTT
D gene: TRBD1
J gene: TRBJ1-4
V gene: TRBV29-1
clone size: -

CDR3 protein: CASRDRENTEAFF
CDR3 DNA: TGTGCCAGCAGAGACAGGGAAAACACTGAAGCTTTCTTT
D gene: TRBD1
J gene: TRBJ1-1
V gene: TRBV2
clone size: -

CDR3 protein: CASSEGGGRYNEQFF
CDR3 DNA: TGTGCCAGCAGTGAAGGAGGAGGTCGATACAATGAGCAGTTCTTC
D gene: -
J gene: TRBJ2-1
V gene: TRBV6-1
clone size: few

CDR3 protein: CASSLSSIYEQYF
CDR3 DNA: TGTGCCAGCAGCTTAAGTAGCATCTACGAGCAGTACTTC
D gene: -
J gene: TRBJ2-7
V gene: TRBV7-2
clone size: -

CDR3 protein: CASSAQGYNQPQHF
CDR3 DNA: TGTGCCAGCAGTGCACAGGGATACAATCAGCCCCAGCATTTT
D gene: -
J gene: TRBJ1-5
V gene: TRBV6-1
clone size: once

CDR3 protein: CASSFRGILSYGYTF
CDR3 DNA: TGTGCCAGCAGTTTTCGAGGGATATTATCCTATGGCTACACCTTC
D gene: -
J gene: TRBJ1-2
V gene: TRBV27
clone size: -

CDR3 protein: CASSQDRWERLNEQFF
CDR3 DNA: TGCGCCAGCAGCCAAGATAGGTGGGAGCGCCTCAATGAGCAGTTCTTC
D gene: -
J gene: TRBJ2-1
V gene: TRBV4-1
clone size: -

CDR3 protein: CASSEGTGTGGYEQYF
CDR3 DNA: TGTGCCAGCAGTGAAGGGACCGGGACAGGGGGATACGAGCAGTACTTC
D gene: TRBD1
J gene: TRBJ2-7
V gene: TRBV6-1
clone size: -

CDR3 protein: CASSEATGSNQPQHF
CDR3 DNA: TGTGCCAGCAGTGAAGCCACTGGTAGCAATCAGCCCCAGCATTTT
D gene: -
J gene: TRBJ1-5
V gene: TRBV2
clone size: -

CDR3 protein: CASSPVAGANVLTF
CDR3 DNA: TGTGCCAGCAGCCCCGTCGCTGGGGCCAACGTCCTGACTTTC
D gene: -
J gene: TRBJ2-6
V gene: TRBV7-9
clone size: once

CDR3 protein: CASSSRQGNQPQHF
CDR3 DNA: TGTGCCAGCAGTTCCAGACAGGGCAATCAGCCCCAGCATTTT
D gene: -
J gene: TRBJ1-5
V gene: TRBV5-6
clone size: -